This T cell receptor beta chain stems from a study of technical replicates of blood from several donors. Trimming removed 3 bases at V and 11 bases at J, with 13 bases between. Germline CDR1 reads MDHEN; CDR2 reads SYDVKM. CDR3 length: 12 amino acids. Only in-frame clones appear in the TCRdb table, and some are missing; sequencing was by immunoSEQ multiplex PCR. There are about 12,000 clones in the sample; about 95% occur only once, and 6.3% lies in the top ten. This sequence was found in a human donor in good health. Sequenced: PBMCs. The rearrangement joins TRBV28 to TRBJ1-1, with D perhaps TRBD1 (6 bases). CDR3 DNA sequence: TGTGCCAGCAGTTTGACTATTACAGGGGCTTTCTTT. Protein product: CASSLTITGAFF.